This entry lists 26 T cell receptor beta chains sequenced from one sample in a study of blood T cell repertoires in COVID-19. Using immunoSEQ multiplex PCR, the repertoire was profiled, and TCRdb retains in-frame clones only, with some absent. The table records 150,000 to 200,000 clones, approximately 86% of them present only once. Sequenced input: peripheral blood. All receptors derive from a man in his fifties or sixties with active or convalescent COVID-19.

This chain links TRBV7-9 with TRBJ1-4; D unclear. The CDR3 is 13 amino acids. CDR1 is SEHNR and CDR2 is FQNEAQ in the germline V gene (reference sequence). Trimming took 8 bases from V and 7 from J, leaving 14 bases between them. The CDR3 loop reads CASLSSAGEKLFF. CDR3 coding DNA: TGTGCCAGCCTGTCCTCGGCGGGTGAAAAACTGTTTTTT.

This chain joins TRBV3-1 (or the pseudogene TRBV3-2) and TRBJ2-1; 14 bases agree with TRBD2. The germline gives CDR1 LGHDT, CDR2 YNNKEL (reference sequence). V lost 1 base, J lost 10 bases, and 6 bases stayed unmatched. This CDR3 contains 16 residues. This chain's CDR3 is CASSQGLAGGPREQFF. The CDR3 coding sequence is TGTGCCAGCAGCCAAGGACTAGCGGGAGGGCCGCGAGAGCAGTTCTTC.

The genes are TRBV7-9 and TRBJ1-1; weak D call: TRBD1 (6 bases). The CDR3 length is 14 residues. Germline V gene lookup returns CDR1 SEHNR and CDR2 FQNEAQ (reference sequence). Trimming shortened V by 5 bases and J by 1 base, and 11 bases separated the two germline ends. CDR3 DNA sequence: TGTGCCAGCAGCATACAGGGCTCGAACACTGAAGCTTTCTTT. This sequence encodes CASSIQGSNTEAFF. The entire variable domain, with the rest obtained from reference TRBV7-9 and TRBJ1-1, is as follows: DTGVSQNPRHKITKRGQNVTFRCDPISEHNRLYWYRQTLGQGPEFLTYFQNEAQLEKSRLLSDRFSAERPKGSFSTLEIQRTEQGDSAMYLCASSIQGSNTEAFFGQGTRLTVV.

The chain uses TRBV7-9 and TRBJ1-2, with TRBD1 identical over 8 bases. From germline, CDR1 is SEHNR and CDR2 FQNEAQ (reference sequence). The CDR3 covers 14 residues. The V gene end was trimmed by 5 bases and the J gene end by 8 bases; junction bases not matched to a gene: 10. Written as DNA, the CDR3 is TGTGCCAGCAGCCTACAGGGGGTCTTTGGGGGCTACACCTTC. As protein: CASSLQGVFGGYTF. Full variable domain (remainder filled in from reference TRBV7-9 and TRBJ1-2): DTGVSQNPRHKITKRGQNVTFRCDPISEHNRLYWYRQTLGQGPEFLTYFQNEAQLEKSRLLSDRFSAERPKGSFSTLEIQRTEQGDSAMYLCASSLQGVFGGYTFGSGTRLTVV.

The J gene is TRBJ1-1, the V gene TRBV9; possible D gene TRBD1, 5 bases. This CDR3 is 14 amino acids long. V was cut by 2 bases and J by 0 bases, with 8 bases left in between. Germline V gene data show CDR1 as SGDLS and CDR2 as YYNGEE. The CDR3 DNA is TGTGCCAGCAGCGTCGGACAAGTGAACACTGAAGCTTTCTTT. This gives the protein CASSVGQVNTEAFF.

V and J are TRBV7-2 and TRBJ2-3, with 15 bases fitting TRBD2. V was pared by 5 bases and J by 5 bases, with 8 bases of the junction left unmatched. CDR3 length: 17 residues. Germline loops: CDR1 SGHTA, CDR2 FQGNSA. Here the CDR3 DNA reads TGTGCCAGCAGCCTCGGACTAGCGGGGGGGCCAGGAGATACGCAGTATTTT. This sequence encodes CASSLGLAGGPGDTQYF.

The V and J genes are TRBV9 and TRBJ2-7; D may be TRBD1 (6 bases). CDR1 and CDR2 (germline): SGDLS, YYNGEE. V shed 2 bases and J shed 0 bases, with 15 bases lying between them. The CDR3 extends over 16 amino acids. The CDR3 DNA reads as TGTGCCAGCAGCGTCACCGGGACACCAACCTCCTACGAGCAGTACTTC. The encoded protein is CASSVTGTPTSYEQYF.

The chain has TRBV28 and TRBJ2-7; 9 nucleotides agree with TRBD2. Germline lookup yields CDR1 MDHEN and CDR2 SYDVKM. After removal of 8 bases from V and 1 base from J, the junction contained 9 bases not matched to a gene. The CDR3 spans 15 residues. The CDR3 reads CASASLTSGSYEQYF. The CDR3 DNA reads as TGTGCCAGCGCCAGTTTGACTAGCGGTTCCTACGAGCAGTACTTC.

This chain uses TRBV14 with TRBJ2-7; maybe TRBD2 (6 bases). Germline V CDR1 and CDR2: SGHDN, FVKESK. CDR3 length: 15 amino acids. V gave up 1 base and J gave up 2 bases, with 12 bases separating them. Here the CDR3 reads CASSQVWAGTYEQYF. For the CDR3, the DNA is TGTGCCAGCAGCCAAGTGTGGGCGGGGACCTACGAGCAGTACTTC.

This clone was found many times. CDR3 nucleotides: TGTGCCAGCAGCTTGGGACAGGGAGAGACAGATACGCAGTATTTT. Translating it yields CASSLGQGETDTQYF. The chain joins TRBV5-4 to TRBJ2-3, with 7 bases identical to TRBD1. CDR1 SGHNT and CDR2 YYREEE come from the germline V gene (reference sequence). CDR3 length: 15 amino acids. Trimming at V came to 0 bases and at J to 3 bases, leaving 4 bases not matched to a gene.

This clone has a handful of counts. The chain is built from TRBV19 and TRBJ2-5, with 8 bases lining up with TRBD1. Germline V gene sequence: CDR1 LNHDA, CDR2 SQIVND (reference sequence). CDR3 length: 15 amino acids. V was pared by 5 bases and J by 5 bases, with 10 bases of the junction left unmatched. The CDR3 DNA is TGTGCCAGTAGTCCGACAGGGGAAGAGGGGGAGACCCAGTACTTC. Amino acids: CASSPTGEEGETQYF.

The rearrangement links TRBV30 to TRBJ2-1, with 7 bases matching TRBD2. The germline V gene encodes CDR1 GTSNPN and CDR2 SVGIG (reference sequence). The CDR3 is 13 residues long. The J segment lost 6 bases and the V segment lost 0 bases, leaving 2 bases of the junction unmatched. In DNA form, the CDR3 reads TGTGCCTGGAGTGTTGGGGGGGGCAATGAGCAGTTCTTC. It yields the protein CAWSVGGGNEQFF.

This clone was seen a few times. V gene TRBV28 combines with J gene TRBJ1-1; D is ambiguous. Deletions cut 5 bases from V and 1 base from J, with 8 bases between. Germline CDR1 MDHEN, CDR2 SYDVKM. CDR3 length: 13 residues. The DNA for the CDR3 is TGTGCCAGCAGTATGAGGGAGAACACTGAAGCTTTCTTT. It codes for CASSMRENTEAFF.

The chain has TRBV7-2 and TRBJ1-1; D is perhaps TRBD1 (5 bases). The CDR3 runs to 17 residues. V lost 4 bases and J 4 bases, leaving 22 bases between the germline ends. The germline CDR1 and CDR2 sequences are SGHTA and FQGNSA. For the CDR3, the DNA is TGTGCCAGCAGCTCGTTAGCCACGGGGGTCAGTTCCACTGAAGCTTTCTTT. Encoded protein: CASSSLATGVSSTEAFF. Using reference TRBV7-2 and TRBJ1-1 for the parts outside the CDR3, the full variable domain is GAGVSQSPSNKVTEKGKDVELRCDPISGHTALYWYRQSLGQGLEFLIYFQGNSAPDKSGLPSDRFSAERTGGSVSTLTIQRTQQEDSAVYLCASSSLATGVSSTEAFFGQGTRLTVV.

A remark on this clone: This specimen includes other DNA sequences encoding the same CDR3. The chain links TRBV5-1 to TRBJ2-7; TRBD1 matches at 7 bases. The CDR3 contains 14 residues. Germline V gene data show CDR1 as SGHRS and CDR2 as YFSETQ. The junction had 5 bases not matched to a gene; V was cut back by 3 bases and J by 2 bases. The chain's CDR3 is CASSSGTVAYEQYF. The CDR3, as DNA: TGCGCCAGCAGCTCCGGGACAGTGGCCTACGAGCAGTACTTC.

The chain carries TRBV4-2 and TRBJ2-1, with 12 bases aligning to TRBD2. The V and J ends lost 1 base and 7 bases, in that order; junction bases with no gene match: 5. The length of the CDR3 is 16 residues. Germline CDR1 and CDR2: LGHNA and YNFKEQ. CDR3 residues: CASSQASGGAGNEQFF. The CDR3 DNA sequence: TGTGCCAGCAGCCAAGCTAGCGGGGGGGCTGGTAATGAGCAGTTCTTC.

The V call is TRBV24-1, the J call TRBJ1-5, with TRBD1 as a possible D gene (6 bases). The V gene's germline CDR1 is KGHDR and CDR2 SFDVKD. V was clipped by 4 bases and J by 7 bases, with 16 bases between them. This CDR3 is 15 amino acids long. CDR3 in DNA: TGTGCCACCAGTGACGACAGGCACCCCGGGCAGCCCCAGCATTTT. Protein product: CATSDDRHPGQPQHF.

The CDR3 loop reads CASSSTSGGTYNEQFF. The CDR3 nucleotides are TGTGCCAGCAGCTCGACTAGCGGGGGTACTTACAATGAGCAGTTCTTC. V usage is TRBV5-5 and J usage is TRBJ2-1; 12 bases line up with TRBD2. The CDR3 runs 16 residues. V was pared by 3 bases and J by 4 bases, with 5 bases of the junction left unmatched. The germline gives CDR1 SGHKS, CDR2 YYEKEE (reference sequence).

This clone was observed many times. This sequence joins TRBV12-5 and TRBJ2-1, with 7 bases fitting TRBD1. Trimming at V came to 0 bases and at J to 5 bases, leaving 7 bases not matched to a gene. The CDR3 contains 16 residues. Germline V lookup: CDR1 LGHNT, CDR2 FRNRAP. The CDR3 DNA reads as TGTGCTAGTGGTTTGGTGATATCCGGGACAGACAATGAGCAGTTCTTC. This translates into CASGLVISGTDNEQFF. The full variable domain, in which reference TRBV12-5 and TRBJ2-1 provide the parts outside the CDR3, is DARVTQTPRHKVTEMGQEVTMRCQPILGHNTVFWYRQTMMQGLELLAYFRNRAPLDDSGMPKDRFSAEMPDATLATLKIQPSEPRDSAVYFCASGLVISGTDNEQFFGPGTRLTVL.

The chain has TRBV25-1 and TRBJ2-2, with D possibly matching TRBD2 (6 bases). The germline gives CDR1 MGHDK, CDR2 SYGVNS. The ends were cut back, 1 base at V and 5 bases at J, with 11 bases in the middle. CDR3 length: 15 amino acids. The CDR3 protein is CASSELAGRTGELFF. DNA for the CDR3: TGTGCCAGCAGTGAATTAGCAGGGAGGACCGGGGAGCTGTTTTTT. Filled out from reference TRBV25-1 and TRBJ2-2, the complete variable domain reads EADIYQTPRYLVIGTGKKITLECSQTMGHDKMYWYQQDPGMELHLIHYSYGVNSTEKGDLSSESTVSRIRTEHFPLTLESARPSHTSQYLCASSELAGRTGELFFGEGSRLTVL.

The chain uses TRBV12-3 or TRBV12-4 and TRBJ2-3; D gene ambiguous. The V end was cut by 3 bases, the J end by 2 bases, with 6 bases between. The CDR3 length is 13 residues. CDR3 nucleotides: TGTGCCAGCAGTTTGAGCACCACAGATACGCAGTATTTT. Encoded protein: CASSLSTTDTQYF.

In this sample, this clone turned up once. V is TRBV19 and J is TRBJ2-2, with 10 bases fitting TRBD2. CDR1 is LNHDA and CDR2 is SQIVND in the germline V gene (reference sequence). Trimming cost V 9 bases and J 5 bases; bases outside gene matches: 12. This CDR3 comprises 16 residues. Here the CDR3 reads CASRSSGGDSTGELFF. The CDR3 nucleotides read TGTGCCAGCCGAAGCAGCGGGGGGGATTCTACCGGGGAGCTGTTTTTT.

J is TRBJ2-3 and V is TRBV19, with D possibly matching TRBD1 (8 bases). There are 15 residues in the CDR3. V dropped 11 bases and J dropped 2 bases, with 20 bases sitting between them. Looked up from germline, CDR1 is LNHDA and CDR2 is SQIVND (reference sequence). CDR3 bases: TGTGCCGGAAAAAAGCGGGACAGGAACACAGATACGCAGTATTTT. The encoded protein is CAGKKRDRNTDTQYF.

In the case of this clone: Other DNA sequences in the same sample also yield this CDR3. V is TRBV19 and J is TRBJ2-2; D gene unclear. Germline V CDR1 and CDR2: LNHDA, SQIVND (reference sequence). The germline V and J ends were trimmed by 3 bases and 5 bases, with 4 bases remaining between them. The CDR3 has 12 residues. This CDR3 reads CASSMRTGELFF. The CDR3 nucleotides read TGTGCCAGTAGTATGAGGACCGGGGAGCTGTTTTTT.

V gene TRBV19 combines with J gene TRBJ2-1; D is perhaps TRBD1 (6 bases). The CDR3 runs 16 residues. Between the trimmed V and J ends, which lost 3 bases and 6 bases, there was a span of 18 bases. Germline values: CDR1 LNHDA, CDR2 SQIVND (reference sequence). The CDR3 loop reads CASSIPRDTVSNEQFF. CDR3 nucleotides: TGTGCCAGTAGTATTCCCCGGGACACAGTTTCCAATGAGCAGTTCTTC. The complete variable domain, with remaining parts taken from reference TRBV19 and TRBJ2-1, reads DGGITQSPKYLFRKEGQNVTLSCEQNLNHDAMYWYRQDPGQGLRLIYYSQIVNDFQKGDIAEGYSVSREKKESFPLTVTSAQKNPTAFYLCASSIPRDTVSNEQFFGPGTRLTVL.

The chain joins TRBV30 to TRBJ2-3; a possible D gene is TRBD2 (6 bases). The germline V and J ends were trimmed by 0 bases and 4 bases, with 11 bases remaining between them. CDR3 length: 14 residues. Germline CDR1 is GTSNPN and CDR2 is SVGIG (reference sequence). CDR3 amino acids: CAWSVGGVADTQYF. CDR3 DNA sequence: TGTGCCTGGAGTGTGGGGGGAGTGGCAGATACGCAGTATTTT. Looking up the rest from reference TRBV30 and TRBJ2-3 gives the full variable domain: SQTIHQWPATLVQPVGSPLSLECTVEGTSNPNLYWYRQAAGRGLQLLFYSVGIGQISSEVPQNLSASRPQDRQFILSSKKLLLSDSGFYLCAWSVGGVADTQYFGPGTRLTVL.